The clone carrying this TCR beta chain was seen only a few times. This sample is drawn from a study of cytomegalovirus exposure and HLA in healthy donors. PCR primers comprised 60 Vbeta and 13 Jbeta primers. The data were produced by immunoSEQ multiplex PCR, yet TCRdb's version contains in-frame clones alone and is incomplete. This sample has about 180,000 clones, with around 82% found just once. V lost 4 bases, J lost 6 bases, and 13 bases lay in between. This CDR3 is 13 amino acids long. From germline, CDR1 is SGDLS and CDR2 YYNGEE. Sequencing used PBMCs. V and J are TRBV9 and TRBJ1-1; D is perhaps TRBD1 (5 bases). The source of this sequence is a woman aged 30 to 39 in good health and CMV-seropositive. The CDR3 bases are TGTGCCAGCAGCCCCTGGGGGGAGGCTGAAGCTTTCTTT. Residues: CASSPWGEAEAFF.